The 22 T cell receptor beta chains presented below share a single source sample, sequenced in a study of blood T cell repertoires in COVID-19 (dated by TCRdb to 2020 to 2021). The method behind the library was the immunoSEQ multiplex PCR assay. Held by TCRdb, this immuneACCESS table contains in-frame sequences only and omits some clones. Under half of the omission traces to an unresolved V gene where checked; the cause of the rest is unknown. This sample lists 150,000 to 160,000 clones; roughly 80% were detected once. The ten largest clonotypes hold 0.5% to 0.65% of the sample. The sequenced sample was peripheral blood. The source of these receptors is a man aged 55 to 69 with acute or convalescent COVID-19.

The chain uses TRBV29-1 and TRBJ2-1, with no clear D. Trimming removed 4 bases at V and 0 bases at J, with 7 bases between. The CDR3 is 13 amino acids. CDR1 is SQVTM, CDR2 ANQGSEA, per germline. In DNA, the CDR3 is TGCAGCGTTGGGGCGTACTCCTACAATGAGCAGTTCTTC. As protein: CSVGAYSYNEQFF.

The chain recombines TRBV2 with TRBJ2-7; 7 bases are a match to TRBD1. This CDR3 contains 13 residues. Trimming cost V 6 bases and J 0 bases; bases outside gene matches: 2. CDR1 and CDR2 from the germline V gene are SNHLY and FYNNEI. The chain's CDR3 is CASSRDSSYEQYF. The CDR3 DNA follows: TGTGCCAGCAGCCGGGACAGCTCCTACGAGCAGTACTTC.

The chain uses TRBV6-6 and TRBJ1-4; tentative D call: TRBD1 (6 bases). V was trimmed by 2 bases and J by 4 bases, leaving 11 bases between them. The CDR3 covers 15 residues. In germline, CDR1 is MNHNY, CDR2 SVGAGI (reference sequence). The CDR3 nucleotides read TGTGCCAGCAGTTACGGGAGGGGGGTTAATGAAAAACTGTTTTTT. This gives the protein CASSYGRGVNEKLFF.

The CDR3 sequence: CASSLDVASGENLPQETQYF. The CDR3 nucleotides are TGTGCCAGCAGCTTAGACGTGGCTAGCGGGGAGAATCTACCACAAGAGACCCAGTACTTC. The J gene is TRBJ2-5, the V gene TRBV11-3, with TRBD2 matching 9 bases. Trimming cost V 0 bases and J 2 bases; bases outside gene matches: 16. CDR1 SGHNT and CDR2 YENEEA come from the germline V gene. The CDR3 sequence is 20 residues long.

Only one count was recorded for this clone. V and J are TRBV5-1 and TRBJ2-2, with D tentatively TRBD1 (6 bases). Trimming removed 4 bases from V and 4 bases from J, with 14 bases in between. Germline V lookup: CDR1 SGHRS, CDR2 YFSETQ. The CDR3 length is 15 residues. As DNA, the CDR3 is TGCGCCAGCAGCGCCGGACAGCTACCCACCGGGGAGCTGTTTTTT. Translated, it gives CASSAGQLPTGELFF.

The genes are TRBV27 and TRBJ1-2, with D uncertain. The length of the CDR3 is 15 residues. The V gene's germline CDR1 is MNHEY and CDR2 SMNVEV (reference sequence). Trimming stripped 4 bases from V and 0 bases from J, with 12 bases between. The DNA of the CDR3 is TGTGCCAGCAGTTCCGTCCTTTTGTCTAACTATGGCTACACCTTC. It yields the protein CASSSVLLSNYGYTF.

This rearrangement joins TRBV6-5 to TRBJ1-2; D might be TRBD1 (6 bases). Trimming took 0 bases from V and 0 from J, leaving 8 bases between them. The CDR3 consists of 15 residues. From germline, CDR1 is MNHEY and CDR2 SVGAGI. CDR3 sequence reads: CASSYSGQSNYGYTF. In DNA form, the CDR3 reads TGTGCCAGCAGTTACTCTGGACAGTCTAACTATGGCTACACCTTC.

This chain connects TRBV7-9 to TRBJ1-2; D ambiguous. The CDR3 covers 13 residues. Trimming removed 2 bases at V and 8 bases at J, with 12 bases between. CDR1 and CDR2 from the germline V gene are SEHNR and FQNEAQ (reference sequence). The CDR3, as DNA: TGTGCCAGCAGCTTAAACGGAGGGAGCGGCTACACCTTC. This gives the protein CASSLNGGSGYTF.

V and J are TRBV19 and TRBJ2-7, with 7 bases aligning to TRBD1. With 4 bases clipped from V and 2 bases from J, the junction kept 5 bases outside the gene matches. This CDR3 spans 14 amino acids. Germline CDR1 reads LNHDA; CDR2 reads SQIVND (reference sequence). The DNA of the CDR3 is TGTGCCAGTAGTAGGGCAGGGGGTGCCTACGAGCAGTACTTC. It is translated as CASSRAGGAYEQYF.

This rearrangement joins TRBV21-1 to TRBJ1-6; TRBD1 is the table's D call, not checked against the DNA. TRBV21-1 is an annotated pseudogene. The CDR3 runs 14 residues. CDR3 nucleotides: TGTGCCAGGCTCAGGGGGCCCATAAATTCACCCCTCCACTTT. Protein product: CARLRGPINSPLHF.

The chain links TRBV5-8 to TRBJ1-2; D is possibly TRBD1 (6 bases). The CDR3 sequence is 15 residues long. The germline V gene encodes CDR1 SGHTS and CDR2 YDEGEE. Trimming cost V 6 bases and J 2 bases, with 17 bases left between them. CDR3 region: CASTPGRGENYGYTF. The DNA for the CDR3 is TGTGCCAGCACCCCGGGCAGGGGAGAAAACTATGGCTACACCTTC. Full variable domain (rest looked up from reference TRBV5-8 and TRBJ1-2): EAGVTQSPTHLIKTRGQQATLRCSPISGHTSVYWYQQALGLGLQFLLWYDEGEERNRGNFPPRFSGRQFPNYSSELNVNALELEDSALYLCASTPGRGENYGYTFGSGTRLTVV.

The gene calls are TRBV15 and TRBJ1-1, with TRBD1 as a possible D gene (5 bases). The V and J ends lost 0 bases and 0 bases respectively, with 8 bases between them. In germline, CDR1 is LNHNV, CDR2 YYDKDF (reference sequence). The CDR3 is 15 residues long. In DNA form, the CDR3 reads TGTGCCACCAGCAGAGATAAAGGGGTGAACACTGAAGCTTTCTTT. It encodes CATSRDKGVNTEAFF. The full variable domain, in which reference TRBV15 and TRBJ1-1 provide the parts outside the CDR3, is DAMVIQNPRYQVTQFGKPVTLSCSQTLNHNVMYWYQQKSSQAPKLLFHYYDKDFNNEADTPDNFQSRRPNTSFCFLDIRSPGLGDTAMYLCATSRDKGVNTEAFFGQGTRLTVV.

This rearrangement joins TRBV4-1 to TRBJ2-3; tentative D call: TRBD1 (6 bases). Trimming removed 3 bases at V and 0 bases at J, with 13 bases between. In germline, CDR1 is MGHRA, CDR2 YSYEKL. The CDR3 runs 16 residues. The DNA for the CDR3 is TGCGCCAGCAGCCACCTGAGCAGGGGAAGCACAGATACGCAGTATTTT. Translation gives CASSHLSRGSTDTQYF.

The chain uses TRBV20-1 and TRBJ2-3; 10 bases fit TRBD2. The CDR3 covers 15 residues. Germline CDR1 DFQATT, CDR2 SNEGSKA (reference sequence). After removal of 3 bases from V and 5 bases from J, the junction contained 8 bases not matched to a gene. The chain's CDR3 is CSASGLAGVRDTQYF. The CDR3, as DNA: TGCAGTGCTAGTGGTCTAGCGGGAGTGAGAGATACGCAGTATTTT.

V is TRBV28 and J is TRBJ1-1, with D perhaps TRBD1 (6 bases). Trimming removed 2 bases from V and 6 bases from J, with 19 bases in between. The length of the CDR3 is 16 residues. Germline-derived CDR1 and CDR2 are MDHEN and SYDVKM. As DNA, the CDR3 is TGTGCCAGCAGTTTAGGTGTAGGAGCGGGGGCCCCTGAAGCTTTCTTT. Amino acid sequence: CASSLGVGAGAPEAFF.

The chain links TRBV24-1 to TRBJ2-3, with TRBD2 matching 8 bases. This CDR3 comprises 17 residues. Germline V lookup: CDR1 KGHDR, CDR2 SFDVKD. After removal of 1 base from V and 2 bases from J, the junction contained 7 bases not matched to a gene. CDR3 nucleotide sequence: TGTGCCACCAGTGATTTATCCAGCGGGGGACTCACAGATACGCAGTATTTT. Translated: CATSDLSSGGLTDTQYF.

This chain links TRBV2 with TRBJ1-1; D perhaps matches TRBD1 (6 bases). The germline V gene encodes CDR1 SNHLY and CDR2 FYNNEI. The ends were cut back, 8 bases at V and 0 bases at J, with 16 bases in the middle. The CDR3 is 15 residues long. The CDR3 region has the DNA TGTGCCAGCGCTAAGGACAGCGGGATGAACACTGAAGCTTTCTTT. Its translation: CASAKDSGMNTEAFF.

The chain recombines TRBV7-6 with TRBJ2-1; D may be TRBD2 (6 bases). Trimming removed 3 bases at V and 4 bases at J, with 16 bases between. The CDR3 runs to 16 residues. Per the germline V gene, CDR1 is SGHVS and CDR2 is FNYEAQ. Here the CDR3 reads CASSFVGRGLYNEQFF. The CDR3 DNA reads TGTGCCAGCAGCTTTGTTGGGCGGGGTCTTTACAATGAGCAGTTCTTC.

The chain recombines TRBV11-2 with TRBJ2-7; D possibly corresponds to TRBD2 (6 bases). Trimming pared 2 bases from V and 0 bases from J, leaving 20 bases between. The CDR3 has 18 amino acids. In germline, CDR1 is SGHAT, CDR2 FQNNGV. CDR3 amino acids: CASSLPVRRREYSYEQYF. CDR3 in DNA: TGTGCCAGCAGCTTACCGGTGAGGAGGCGGGAATACTCCTACGAGCAGTACTTC.

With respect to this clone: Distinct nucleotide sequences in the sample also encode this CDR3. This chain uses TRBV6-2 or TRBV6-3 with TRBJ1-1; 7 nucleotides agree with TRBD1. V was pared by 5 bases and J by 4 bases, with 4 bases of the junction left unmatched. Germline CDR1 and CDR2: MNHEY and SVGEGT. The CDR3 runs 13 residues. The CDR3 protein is CASSDRVGTEAFF. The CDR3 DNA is TGTGCCAGCAGTGACAGGGTGGGCACTGAAGCTTTCTTT.

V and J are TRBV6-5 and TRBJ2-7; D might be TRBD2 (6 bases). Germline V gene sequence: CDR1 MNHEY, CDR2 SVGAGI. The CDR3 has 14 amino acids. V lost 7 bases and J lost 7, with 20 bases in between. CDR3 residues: CASNRGRPGEEQYF. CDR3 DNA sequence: TGTGCCAGCAATCGGGGCAGGCCGGGGGAGGAGCAGTACTTC.

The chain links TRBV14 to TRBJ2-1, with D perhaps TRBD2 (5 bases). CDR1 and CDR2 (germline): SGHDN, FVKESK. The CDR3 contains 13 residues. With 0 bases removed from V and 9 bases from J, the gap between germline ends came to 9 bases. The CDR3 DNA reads TGTGCCAGCAGCCAAGACAAGCGGATTGAGCAGTTCTTC. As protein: CASSQDKRIEQFF.